These 13 T cell receptor beta chains were sequenced from one sample in a study of CD8 T cells in Susac syndrome. Random hexamers were used to reverse transcribe 0.5 to 1 ug of RNA. MiXCR, applied by TCRdb to the immunoSEQ multiplex PCR reads, yields one record per CDR3 protein. Of under 80,000 distinct CDR3 sequences in the sample, just over 90% are singletons; the top ten hold around 0.52%. Sample: CD4+ T cells from PBMCs. Receptors originate from a human donor with Susac syndrome.

The rearrangement links TRBV27 to TRBJ2-5; 14 bases line up with TRBD2. The CDR3 totals 18 residues. The germline V gene has CDR1 MNHEY and CDR2 SMNVEV (reference sequence). Trimming cost V 6 bases and J 3 bases; bases outside gene matches: 12. CDR3 loop: CASSLGLTSGGAKETQYF. The DNA for the CDR3 is TGTGCCAGCAGCTTGGGCCTGACTAGCGGGGGGGCGAAAGAGACCCAGTACTTC.

This clonotype was found a few times. The V call is TRBV28, the J call TRBJ1-1; D remains unclear. Germline V gene lookup returns CDR1 MDHEN and CDR2 SYDVKM. Trimming pared 0 bases from V and 7 bases from J, leaving 3 bases between. This CDR3 is built from 11 residues. CDR3 sequence: CASSLWGEAFF. For the CDR3, the DNA is TGTGCCAGCAGTTTATGGGGTGAAGCTTTCTTT.

The chain combines TRBV9 with TRBJ2-2; D possibly matches TRBD1 or TRBD2 (5 bases each). V was pared by 0 bases and J by 3 bases, with 9 bases between. The CDR3 has 15 residues. Germline-derived CDR1 and CDR2 are SGDLS and YYNGEE. The CDR3 loop is CASSVVGAYTGELFF. The CDR3 DNA reads TGTGCCAGCAGCGTAGTCGGGGCATACACCGGGGAGCTGTTTTTT.

This chain joins TRBV19 and TRBJ1-5, with TRBD1 matching 7 bases. Per germline, CDR1 LNHDA and CDR2 SQIVND (reference sequence). J was trimmed by 0 bases and V by 7 bases; bases with no gene match: 3. The CDR3 is made up of 14 amino acids. The CDR3 DNA reads as TGTGCCAGTACAGGGGGGTATAGCAATCAGCCCCAGCATTTT. It is translated as CASTGGYSNQPQHF.

This CDR3 reads CASSLDPTSGAQETQYF. DNA of the CDR3: TGTGCCAGCAGCTTGGATCCGACTAGCGGGGCCCAAGAGACCCAGTACTTC. V and J are TRBV5-6 and TRBJ2-5; 11 bases fit TRBD2. V shed 0 bases and J 1 base; nucleotides not matched to a gene: 5. CDR3 length equals 17 residues. Germline V gene sequence: CDR1 SGHDT, CDR2 YYEEEE.

The V gene is TRBV27, the J gene TRBJ2-7, with D possibly being TRBD2 (6 bases). In germline, CDR1 is MNHEY, CDR2 SMNVEV (reference sequence). The V gene lost 5 bases and the J gene lost 4 bases, with 18 bases spanning the gap. This CDR3 contains 15 residues. The CDR3 DNA is TGTGCCAGCAGTACCCGCTATAGCCGGGGGTACGAGCAGTACTTC. It is translated as CASSTRYSRGYEQYF.

The chain links TRBV6-2 or TRBV6-3 to TRBJ1-6; D gene unclear. The germline CDR1 and CDR2 sequences are MNHEY and SVGEGT. Deletions cut 0 bases from V and 9 bases from J, with 12 bases between. The CDR3 extends over 15 amino acids. The CDR3 region has the DNA TGTGCCAGCAGTTACTCTACCAGGATAAGTTCACCCCTCCACTTT. It is translated as CASSYSTRISSPLHF.

V and J are TRBV3-1 and TRBJ2-5; 8 bases match TRBD2. Germline CDR1 and CDR2: LGHDT and YNNKEL (reference sequence). Trimming cost V 6 bases and J 0 bases; bases outside gene matches: 9. The CDR3 length is 16 residues. The CDR3 DNA reads as TGTGCCAGCAGGGCCGCCCAGCGGGAGTACCAAGAGACCCAGTACTTC. Its protein is CASRAAQREYQETQYF.

This chain joins TRBV5-1 and TRBJ2-7, with 9 nucleotides matching TRBD2. Germline-derived CDR1 and CDR2 are SGHRS and YFSETQ. V was pared by 2 bases and J by 2 bases, with 17 bases of the junction left unmatched. CDR3 length: 19 amino acids. Here the CDR3 DNA reads TGCGCCAGCAGCTTTCAGGTCACCAGTAGCGGGAGTGCCCCCTACGAGCAGTACTTC. This encodes CASSFQVTSSGSAPYEQYF.

The chain has TRBV2 and TRBJ2-5, with D perhaps matching TRBD2 (5 bases). In germline, CDR1 is SNHLY, CDR2 FYNNEI. This CDR3 has 14 residues. V was trimmed by 2 bases and J by 1 base, leaving 8 bases between them. The CDR3 sequence: CASSEKEVQETQYF. CDR3 DNA sequence: TGTGCCAGCAGTGAAAAGGAGGTCCAAGAGACCCAGTACTTC.

The rearrangement uses TRBV7-2 and TRBJ2-5, with D possibly being TRBD1 (5 bases). The CDR3 length is 16 residues. CDR1 SGHTA and CDR2 FQGNSA come from the germline V gene. Trimming removed 5 bases from V and 0 bases from J, with 16 bases in between. The CDR3 region is CASSRRTNQYQETQYF. The CDR3 DNA reads as TGTGCCAGCAGCAGAAGGACAAACCAGTACCAAGAGACCCAGTACTTC.

The chain uses TRBV4-3 and TRBJ1-5, with D tentatively TRBD1 (5 bases). The CDR3 runs to 17 residues. Germline V lookup: CDR1 LGHNA, CDR2 YSLEER. V was clipped by 1 base and J by 4 bases, with 17 bases between them. The chain's CDR3 is CASSQAIGWQGNQPQHF. The CDR3 nucleotides read TGCGCCAGCAGCCAAGCGATAGGTTGGCAGGGAAATCAGCCCCAGCATTTT.

The chain has TRBV14 and TRBJ2-5, with TRBD1 matching 7 bases. Trimming cost V 1 base and J 7 bases; bases outside gene matches: 3. The CDR3 is made up of 13 amino acids. The germline V gene has CDR1 SGHDN and CDR2 FVKESK. The CDR3 coding sequence is TGTGCCAGCAGCCAAGCCTCAGGGGGGACCCAGTACTTC. This codes for CASSQASGGTQYF.